The clone carrying this T cell receptor (beta chain) was detected only once. The data belong to a study of blood T cell repertoires in COVID-19. For the study at large: The study drew acute and convalescent COVID-19 samples from the United States, Italy and Spain. The cDNA or gDNA used as material had been derived from T cells, B-cell-depleted T cells, or PBMCs.

Clones were read by immunoSEQ multiplex PCR, and TCRdb kept only the in-frame ones, dropping some. The profile shows about half a million clones, around 85% of them singletons. Germline-derived CDR1 and CDR2 are KGHSH and LQKENI. V dropped 2 bases and J dropped 4 bases, with 12 bases sitting between them. The CDR3 covers 14 residues. V usage is TRBV18 and J usage is TRBJ2-7, with a possible D match to TRBD2 (5 bases). Sequenced material: peripheral blood. The sequence was collected from a human donor in a cohort sampled during active COVID-19. The CDR3 coding sequence is TGTGCCAGCTCACCAGGCCTAGCAGCGTACGAGCAGTACTTC. It codes for CASSPGLAAYEQYF.